The rows below give T cell receptor beta chains drawn from one sample of a study of T cells in tuberculosis. Here immunoSEQ multiplex PCR was the method, and the copy in TCRdb shows in-frame clones only, minus some. The sample contains more than 20,000 clones, 85% to 90% of which appear only once. The sequencing input was PBMCs. The receptors here all came from a donor aged 10 to 29 with latent tuberculosis or without tuberculosis infection. The CDR3 runs from the conserved cysteine through the conserved F or W. The order of the fields is J gene, D gene, V gene, clone size, CDR3 DNA, CDR3 protein. D genes are given only for firm matches. The size field is filled for only some rows; it gives once, few, many or a size class.

J gene: TRBJ1-2
D gene: TRBD1
V gene: TRBV6-5
clone size: -
CDR3 DNA: TGTGCCAGCAGTCTAGGGGGACAGAAAGGAGGCTACACCTTC
CDR3 protein: CASSLGGQKGGYTF

J gene: TRBJ2-6
D gene: TRBD1
V gene: TRBV15
clone size: -
CDR3 DNA: TGTGCCACCAGAGGACAGGGGGCGAACTCTGGGGCCAACGTCCTGACTTTC
CDR3 protein: CATRGQGANSGANVLTF

J gene: TRBJ1-5
D gene: -
V gene: TRBV15
clone size: few
CDR3 DNA: TGTGCCACCAGCCAAGAGAGTACGAGCAATCAGCCCCAGCATTTT
CDR3 protein: CATSQESTSNQPQHF

J gene: TRBJ2-7
D gene: -
V gene: TRBV11-2
clone size: -
CDR3 DNA: TGTGCCAGCAGCTTCGTGGACAGCTCCTACGAGCAGTACTTC
CDR3 protein: CASSFVDSSYEQYF

J gene: TRBJ2-5
D gene: TRBD1
V gene: TRBV5-6
clone size: -
CDR3 DNA: TGTGCCAGCAGCATAGGGGGCTTGGAGACCCAGTACTTC
CDR3 protein: CASSIGGLETQYF

J gene: TRBJ1-4
D gene: -
V gene: TRBV5-1
clone size: -
CDR3 DNA: TGCGCCAGCAGCCCAGGGGAGGGGGCTAATGAAAAACTGTTTTTT
CDR3 protein: CASSPGEGANEKLFF

J gene: TRBJ2-7
D gene: TRBD1
V gene: TRBV10-2
clone size: -
CDR3 DNA: TGCGCCAGCCGGGACAGGGCGAATTGGGAGCAGTACTTC
CDR3 protein: CASRDRANWEQYF

J gene: TRBJ1-2
D gene: -
V gene: TRBV19
clone size: -
CDR3 DNA: TGTGCCAGTAGTGCCGACAGAAACTATGGCTACACCTTC
CDR3 protein: CASSADRNYGYTF

J gene: TRBJ1-3
D gene: -
V gene: TRBV7-3
clone size: -
CDR3 DNA: TGTGCCAGCAGCCCTGGGACTTCTGGAAACACCATATATTTT
CDR3 protein: CASSPGTSGNTIYF

J gene: TRBJ1-2
D gene: -
V gene: TRBV19
clone size: -
CDR3 DNA: TGTGCCAGTAGTATGTTTGAGCCAGGGGCTATAGATGGCTACACCTTC
CDR3 protein: CASSMFEPGAIDGYTF

J gene: TRBJ1-4
D gene: -
V gene: TRBV4-3
clone size: -
CDR3 DNA: TGCGCCAGCAGCCAAGATCGAGCAGGGACTAATGAAAAACTGTTTTTT
CDR3 protein: CASSQDRAGTNEKLFF

J gene: TRBJ2-3
D gene: -
V gene: TRBV5-1
clone size: -
CDR3 DNA: TGCGCCAGCAGCTCGACTTGGGGCACAGATACGCAGTATTTT
CDR3 protein: CASSSTWGTDTQYF

J gene: TRBJ1-1
D gene: TRBD1
V gene: TRBV14
clone size: -
CDR3 DNA: TGTGCCAGCAGCCTGACAGGGGGCACTGAAGCTTTCTTT
CDR3 protein: CASSLTGGTEAFF

J gene: TRBJ2-3
D gene: -
V gene: TRBV7-2
clone size: -
CDR3 DNA: TGTGCCAGCAGCTTATCTCCTCGGCTAGTAGGCGATACGCAGTATTTT
CDR3 protein: CASSLSPRLVGDTQYF

J gene: TRBJ2-6
D gene: TRBD2
V gene: TRBV11-2
clone size: once
CDR3 DNA: TGTGCCAGCAGCTCCGCCACCGGGAGGGTTGGGGCCAACGTCCTGACTTTC
CDR3 protein: CASSSATGRVGANVLTF

J gene: TRBJ1-2
D gene: -
V gene: TRBV19
clone size: -
CDR3 DNA: TGTGCCAGTAGTATAAACTGGGAGAGCGGCTACACCTTC
CDR3 protein: CASSINWESGYTF

J gene: TRBJ2-7
D gene: TRBD2
V gene: TRBV4-3
clone size: -
CDR3 DNA: TGCGCCAGCAGAGGGAGCGGGGGCTACGAGCAGTACTTC
CDR3 protein: CASRGSGGYEQYF

J gene: TRBJ1-2
D gene: TRBD1
V gene: TRBV19
clone size: -
CDR3 DNA: TGTGCCAGTTCCGACAGGGGGCTGGGATCGTACGGCTACACCTTC
CDR3 protein: CASSDRGLGSYGYTF

J gene: TRBJ1-5
D gene: -
V gene: TRBV5-5
clone size: -
CDR3 DNA: TGTGCCAGCAGCTTGAGGGCCACAGGGTTTCAGCCCCAGCATTTT
CDR3 protein: CASSLRATGFQPQHF

J gene: TRBJ1-4
D gene: -
V gene: TRBV9
clone size: -
CDR3 DNA: TGTGCCAGCAGCCCCGGGGGAGAGGGTGAAAAACTGTTTTTT
CDR3 protein: CASSPGGEGEKLFF

J gene: TRBJ2-5
D gene: -
V gene: TRBV9
clone size: -
CDR3 DNA: TGTGCCAGCAGCGTTGAGGGAGAGACCCAGTACTTC
CDR3 protein: CASSVEGETQYF

J gene: TRBJ2-7
D gene: -
V gene: TRBV27
clone size: -
CDR3 DNA: TGTGCCAGCGCCCTAAACTTCCTTTCCTACGAGCAGTACTTC
CDR3 protein: CASALNFLSYEQYF

J gene: TRBJ2-3
D gene: TRBD2
V gene: TRBV7-2
clone size: -
CDR3 DNA: TGTGCCAGCAGCCGAGCGGGGAGTAGCACAGATACGCAGTATTTT
CDR3 protein: CASSRAGSSTDTQYF

J gene: TRBJ2-3
D gene: -
V gene: TRBV30
clone size: -
CDR3 DNA: TGTGCCCACTCGACGGGGTTCACAGATACGCAGTATTTT
CDR3 protein: CAHSTGFTDTQYF

J gene: TRBJ1-4
D gene: -
V gene: TRBV28
clone size: -
CDR3 DNA: TGTGCCAGCTACAGCTTCAATGAAAAACTGTTTTTT
CDR3 protein: CASYSFNEKLFF

J gene: TRBJ1-1
D gene: TRBD1
V gene: TRBV30
clone size: -
CDR3 DNA: TGTGCCTGGGGAAGATATAACAGGGGGGGCACTGAAGCTTTCTTT
CDR3 protein: CAWGRYNRGGTEAFF

J gene: TRBJ2-7
D gene: -
V gene: TRBV30
clone size: -
CDR3 DNA: TGTGCCTGGAGTGGACAGGACTACGAGCAGTACTTC
CDR3 protein: CAWSGQDYEQYF

J gene: TRBJ1-3
D gene: TRBD1
V gene: TRBV7-2
clone size: -
CDR3 DNA: TGTGCCAGCAGCGCACAGGGGGCAAACGGAAACACCATATATTTT
CDR3 protein: CASSAQGANGNTIYF

J gene: TRBJ1-5
D gene: -
V gene: TRBV19
clone size: once
CDR3 DNA: TGTGCCAGTATGCGGCACGCGGACAGTAATCAGCCCCAGCATTTT
CDR3 protein: CASMRHADSNQPQHF

J gene: TRBJ1-6
D gene: TRBD1
V gene: TRBV27
clone size: few
CDR3 DNA: TGTGCCAGCAGCTACAGGGGGCCCTATAATTCACCCCTCCACTTT
CDR3 protein: CASSYRGPYNSPLHF

J gene: TRBJ2-7
D gene: TRBD1
V gene: TRBV6-1
clone size: -
CDR3 DNA: TGTGCCAGCAGTGAGACCCCCCCAGGGAGACAGGGGGCCTACGAGCAGTACTTC
CDR3 protein: CASSETPPGRQGAYEQYF

J gene: TRBJ1-2
D gene: -
V gene: TRBV7-2
clone size: -
CDR3 DNA: TGTGCCAGCAGCCCTCCAGGGGTTTACTATGGCTACACCTTC
CDR3 protein: CASSPPGVYYGYTF

J gene: TRBJ1-6
D gene: TRBD1
V gene: TRBV28
clone size: -
CDR3 DNA: TGTGCCAGCAGAGACAGGGCCAATCCCCTCGCCCTCCACTTT
CDR3 protein: CASRDRANPLALHF